This T cell receptor beta chain was found in a study of cytomegalovirus exposure and HLA in healthy donors. Study results and limitations: Presence/absence results assume similar sequencing depth per donor, which may not hold.

Germline V gene data show CDR1 as MNHEY and CDR2 as SMNVEV (reference sequence). CDR3 length: 13 residues. In the PCR, 60 Vbeta and 13 Jbeta primers were used. Method: immunoSEQ multiplex PCR; TCRdb's copy keeps in-frame clones and lacks some. The sample has 160,000 or so clones; 82% are singletons. This clone has a single count. Its antigen is unknown. V and J are TRBV27 and TRBJ2-5, with TRBD1 matching 7 bases. The end of the DNA is better explained by TRBJ2-7, so the J call may be wrong. The sequence was obtained from a middle-aged man in good health and CMV-seropositive. Sequencing was performed on PBMCs. CDR3 in DNA: TGTGCCAGCAGTCCCCGGGACAGCCACGAGCAGTACTTC. Amino acid sequence: CASSPRDSHEQYF.